This T cell receptor (beta chain) originates from a study of blood T cell repertoires in COVID-19. About the research overall: From T cells, B-cell-depleted T cells, or PBMCs came the material, which was cDNA or gDNA.

How the authors handled the data: Amplification of reference gene primers provided the estimated nucleated cell counts. Sequencing used immunoSEQ multiplex PCR; TCRdb keeps in-frame clones, though not all of them. V, J and clone size reflect that table, while D and trimming were determined from the DNA. The sample consists of more than 200,000 clones, more than 85% of them appearing once. V gave up 0 bases and J gave up 1 base; unmatched junction bases: 7. Looked up from germline, CDR1 is SGDLS and CDR2 is YYNGEE. The CDR3 is 17 residues long. The sequenced material came from peripheral blood. J is TRBJ1-1 and V is TRBV9, with 9 bases aligning to TRBD1. This sequence was found in a woman aged 55-69 years with COVID-19, enrolled during active disease. CDR3 amino acids: CASSVAGRDRANTEAFF. The DNA for the CDR3 is TGTGCCAGCAGCGTAGCGGGAAGGGACAGGGCGAACACTGAAGCTTTCTTT.